The 15 T cell receptor beta chains below come from one sample, sequenced in a study of T-cell reconstitution after alpha-beta-depleted transplantation in children. Preparation of the TCRbeta library involved a method that used unique molecular identifiers. TCRdb used MiXCR to reprocess the PCR reads, holding one entry per CDR3 protein. The sample shows around 680,000 distinct CDR3 sequences, 15% to 20% of them seen only once. This material consisted of PBMCs from the stem cell graft donor, taken from the stem cell graft. These TCRs come from a human donor who donated a stem cell graft to a child with acute myeloid leukemia.

This clonotype was observed at least ten times. The CDR3 region is CSARDRRLAGADTQYF. The CDR3 DNA follows: TGCAGTGCTAGAGATCGGAGACTAGCGGGGGCAGATACGCAGTATTTT. The chain couples TRBV20-1 to TRBJ2-3, with 12 bases that match TRBD2. The CDR3 runs to 16 residues. Germline CDR1 is DFQATT and CDR2 is SNEGSKA (reference sequence). With V trimmed by 0 bases and J by 4 bases, 5 bases remained unmatched.

This clonotype was counted at least ten times. V usage is TRBV18 and J usage is TRBJ2-1, with D tentatively TRBD1 or TRBD2 (5 bases each). Germline lookup yields CDR1 KGHSH and CDR2 LQKENI. The CDR3 is 14 amino acids. The V gene lost 6 bases and the J gene lost 1 base, with 10 bases spanning the gap. The CDR3: CASSGTKSYNEQFF. CDR3 coding DNA: TGTGCCAGCTCTGGGACCAAATCCTACAATGAGCAGTTCTTC.

In this sample, this clonotype turned up many times. The CDR3 DNA is TGCAGTGCTCGGAAAGCGGTACTTACAGATACGCAGTATTTT. It yields the protein CSARKAVLTDTQYF. The chain joins TRBV20-1 to TRBJ2-3; TRBD2 is a possible D gene (5 bases). Germline assignment: CDR1 DFQATT and CDR2 SNEGSKA (reference sequence). This CDR3 has 14 amino acids. With 5 bases removed from V and 3 bases from J, the gap between germline ends came to 15 bases.

This clonotype was detected many times. The chain combines TRBV7-6 with TRBJ1-6, with a weak D call TRBD1 (6 bases). The germline gives CDR1 SGHVS, CDR2 FNYEAQ. The CDR3 contains 15 residues. Trimming removed 5 bases at V and 9 bases at J, with 17 bases between. The CDR3: CASSAQQGSGSPLHF. The DNA of the CDR3 is TGTGCCAGCAGCGCCCAACAGGGTTCAGGTTCACCCCTCCACTTT.

This clonotype came up many times. V gene TRBV6-1 combines with J gene TRBJ2-7; the D is unclear. Germline CDR1 reads MNHNS; CDR2 reads SASEGT. The CDR3 has 16 residues. Trimming shortened V by 1 base and J by 5 bases, and 18 bases separated the two germline ends. The CDR3 here is CASSEVGFRLLHEQYV. The CDR3 DNA reads TGTGCCAGCAGTGAAGTTGGGTTCCGCCTCCTACACGAGCAGTACGTC.

This clonotype has more than one count but fewer than ten. CDR3 DNA sequence: TGCAGTGCTAAGGCGAGGACGCCCCAACGCGAGCAGTACGTC. Its translation is CSAKARTPQREQYV. This chain uses TRBV20-1 with TRBJ2-7; D unclear. Germline loops: CDR1 DFQATT, CDR2 SNEGSKA (reference sequence). The V end lost 4 bases, the J end lost 6 bases, and 19 bases lay between the germline ends. The CDR3 runs 14 residues.

This clonotype was counted a few times. The chain has TRBV29-1 and TRBJ1-1; D is unclear. From germline, CDR1 is SQVTM and CDR2 ANQGSEA. The CDR3 sequence is 18 residues long. V lost 4 bases, J lost 4 bases, and 28 bases lay in between. CDR3 nucleotides: TGCAGCGTTGGACACGTTTTTTTCGTGGGTGGAGGCGGCACTGAAGCTTTCTTT. Translated, it gives CSVGHVFFVGGGGTEAFF.

The chain combines TRBV7-2 with TRBJ2-2; D remains unclear. V was trimmed by 3 bases and J by 2 bases, leaving 13 bases between them. This CDR3 spans 16 amino acids. Germline V gives CDR1 SGHTA, CDR2 FQGNSA. The CDR3 DNA sequence: TGTGCCAGCAGCTTGCTCAGACATCTTAACACCGGGGAGCTGTTTTTT. Its protein product is CASSLLRHLNTGELFF.

As regards this clonotype: One base away lies a much larger clone, so this may be a sequencing read error. This chain uses TRBV20-1 with TRBJ1-5; D gene uncertain. Germline V lookup: CDR1 DFQATT, CDR2 SNEGSKA (reference sequence). CDR3 length: 14 amino acids. The CDR3 DNA follows: TGCAGTGCTAGTAAGGGTAAGGGCAATCAGCCCCTGCATTTT. This gives the protein CSASKGKGNQPLHF.

Comment on this clonotype: One end of the junction fails to match germline, which may point to a read error. The chain recombines TRBV7-9 with TRBJ2-1, with a possible D match to TRBD2 (5 bases). Germline CDR1 and CDR2: SEHNR and FQNEAQ (reference sequence). This CDR3 is 9 amino acids long. For the CDR3, the DNA is TGTGCCAGCAGCTCGGACTGGAACTTC. Encoded protein: CASSSDWNF.

This clonotype was picked up many times. The V call is TRBV20-1, the J call TRBJ1-4; weak D call: TRBD1 (6 bases). The V and J ends lost 6 bases and 7 bases respectively, with 21 bases between them. CDR3 length: 15 residues. Per the germline V gene, CDR1 is DFQATT and CDR2 is SNEGSKA (reference sequence). In DNA, the CDR3 is TGCAGTGCCCCGAGTCAGGGGATTGGGTTTGAAAAACTGTTTTTT. This gives the protein CSAPSQGIGFEKLFF.

This chain uses TRBV28 with TRBJ2-1; 8 bases match TRBD1. Germline trimming cut 6 bases from V and 3 bases from J; bases unmatched to any gene: 10. The CDR3 totals 16 residues. Looked up from germline, CDR1 is MDHEN and CDR2 is SYDVKM. The CDR3 coding sequence is TGTGCCAGCAGCCCACAGACAGGGGAGGACTACAATGAGCAGTTCTTC. Translated, it gives CASSPQTGEDYNEQFF.

The chain combines TRBV7-7 with TRBJ2-1; 8 bases fit TRBD1. The ends lost 5 bases at V and 6 bases at J; junction bases unmatched: 9. Germline CDR1 and CDR2: SSHAT and FNYEAQ (reference sequence). The CDR3 totals 15 residues. CDR3 loop: CASSQGALVGNEQFF. As DNA, the CDR3 is TGTGCCAGCAGCCAGGGGGCTTTGGTTGGCAATGAGCAGTTCTTC.

The CDR3 reads CASSFWVGGGTLRDEQFF. Written as DNA, the CDR3 is TGTGCCAGCAGTTTTTGGGTAGGGGGAGGGACCCTTAGGGATGAGCAGTTCTTC. The J gene is TRBJ2-1, the V gene TRBV28; D might be TRBD2 (7 bases). Looked up from germline, CDR1 is MDHEN and CDR2 is SYDVKM. This CDR3 is built from 18 residues. Trimming left V 3 bases short and J 8 bases short, with 26 bases between. Looking up the rest from reference TRBV28 and TRBJ2-1 gives the full variable domain: DVKVTQSSRYLVKRTGEKVFLECVQDMDHENMFWYRQDPGLGLRLIYFSYDVKMKEKGDIPEGYSVSREKKERFSLILESASTNQTSMYLCASSFWVGGGTLRDEQFFGPGTRLTVL.

Note on this clonotype: This could be a read error, since a much larger clone is one nucleotide away. CDR3 sequence: CTSSDPGQGAPNEQFF. CDR3 nucleotide sequence: TGTACCAGCAGTGACCCGGGACAGGGGGCGCCCAATGAGCAGTTCTTC. The rearrangement uses TRBV25-1 and TRBJ2-1, with 12 bases matching TRBD1. Germline values: CDR1 MGHDK, CDR2 SYGVNS. The CDR3 runs 16 residues.